Presented here are 16 T cell receptor beta chains from one specimen sequenced in a study of T cell responses to AZD1222 COVID-19 vaccine. Clones were read by immunoSEQ multiplex PCR, and TCRdb kept only the in-frame ones, dropping some. Among 200,000 to 300,000 clones, over 90% were seen once, and the ten largest hold around 0.58%. Material: peripheral blood, obtained on day 0 of AZD1222 vaccination. These receptor sequences come from an adult in good health.

The chain combines TRBV28 with TRBJ1-2; TRBD1 aligns across 7 bases. Germline trimming cut 11 bases from V and 4 bases from J; bases unmatched to any gene: 13. Looked up from germline, CDR1 is MDHEN and CDR2 is SYDVKM. CDR3 length equals 14 residues. DNA of the CDR3: TGTGCCGCGAAACCGGGACAGTTATTCTATGGCTACACCTTC. This sequence encodes CAAKPGQLFYGYTF.

The chain has TRBV4-1 and TRBJ1-6; D is perhaps TRBD1 (5 bases). The CDR3 length is 15 residues. Germline values: CDR1 MGHRA, CDR2 YSYEKL. Trimming shortened V by 0 bases and J by 7 bases, and 10 bases separated the two germline ends. CDR3 in amino acids: CASSQEYSGNSPLHF. The CDR3 DNA follows: TGCGCCAGCAGCCAAGAGTACTCAGGGAATTCACCCCTCCACTTT.

The chain uses TRBV18 and TRBJ1-3, with a weak D call TRBD1 (6 bases). The length of the CDR3 is 16 residues. Trimming took 3 bases from V and 0 from J, leaving 12 bases between them. Per the germline V gene, CDR1 is KGHSH and CDR2 is LQKENI. CDR3 in amino acids: CASSPGQTPSGNTIYF. Written as DNA, the CDR3 is TGTGCCAGCTCACCCGGACAGACCCCCTCTGGAAACACCATATATTTT.

The CDR3 here is CASSPPGGPASNQPQHF. The CDR3 coding sequence is TGTGCCAGCTCACCACCGGGGGGTCCGGCAAGCAATCAGCCCCAGCATTTT. The genes are TRBV18 and TRBJ1-5; weak D call: TRBD1 (5 bases). V was clipped by 0 bases and J by 1 base, with 13 bases between them. In germline, CDR1 is KGHSH, CDR2 LQKENI. This CDR3 spans 17 amino acids.

The CDR3 here is CASSTTGPFFSGANVLTF. The DNA for the CDR3 is TGTGCCAGCAGCACGACAGGTCCCTTTTTCTCTGGGGCCAACGTCCTGACTTTC. The J gene is TRBJ2-6, the V gene TRBV28; tentatively, D is TRBD1 (6 bases). The germline V and J ends were trimmed by 6 bases and 0 bases, with 18 bases remaining between them. The CDR3 is 18 residues long. The germline V gene has CDR1 MDHEN and CDR2 SYDVKM.

The V and J genes are TRBV28 and TRBJ2-7, with a weak D call TRBD1 (5 bases). This CDR3 has 18 amino acids. With 1 base removed from V and 2 bases from J, the gap between germline ends came to 21 bases. From germline, CDR1 is MDHEN and CDR2 SYDVKM. The CDR3 here is CASSLSPGLGSMAYEQYF. The CDR3 DNA follows: TGTGCCAGCAGTTTATCCCCAGGGCTGGGAAGTATGGCCTACGAGCAGTACTTC. Filled out from reference TRBV28 and TRBJ2-7, the complete variable domain reads DVKVTQSSRYLVKRTGEKVFLECVQDMDHENMFWYRQDPGLGLRLIYFSYDVKMKEKGDIPEGYSVSREKKERFSLILESASTNQTSMYLCASSLSPGLGSMAYEQYFGPGTRLTVT.

This sequence joins TRBV3-1 (or the pseudogene TRBV3-2) and TRBJ2-3, with 7 bases matching TRBD2. Germline trimming cut 3 bases from V and 3 bases from J; bases unmatched to any gene: 9. CDR3 length: 16 amino acids. CDR1 is LGHDT, CDR2 YNNKEL, per germline (reference sequence). In nucleotides, the CDR3 is TGTGCCAGCAGCCACAGGCGGGCGGGAGCGACAGATACGCAGTATTTT. It codes for CASSHRRAGATDTQYF.

This sequence joins TRBV20-1 and TRBJ2-6; D uncertain. The germline CDR1 and CDR2 sequences are DFQATT and SNEGSKA (reference sequence). CDR3 length equals 15 residues. The ends were cut back, 6 bases at V and 1 base at J, with 13 bases in the middle. In nucleotides, the CDR3 is TGCAGTGCAAGTCACATGCCGTCTGGGGCCAACGTCCTGACTTTC. This sequence encodes CSASHMPSGANVLTF.

V gene TRBV9 combines with J gene TRBJ1-1; TRBD1 matches 7 bases. In germline, CDR1 is SGDLS, CDR2 YYNGEE. The CDR3 totals 14 residues. The V segment lost 7 bases and the J segment 1 base; nucleotides outside the gene matches: 7. The CDR3 bases are TGTGCCAGCTCAAGGGGGCCCTCGAACACTGAAGCTTTCTTT. Translation: CASSRGPSNTEAFF.

For the CDR3, the DNA is TGTGCCAGCAGTCTACTAGCGGGAGGGTTTCGATACGAGCAGTACTTC. This encodes CASSLLAGGFRYEQYF. This chain uses TRBV28 with TRBJ2-7; 13 nucleotides agree with TRBD2. Germline CDR1 is MDHEN and CDR2 is SYDVKM. V was pared by 5 bases and J by 4 bases, with 8 bases of the junction left unmatched. This CDR3 contains 16 residues.

The rearrangement links TRBV11-1 to TRBJ1-2; 7 nucleotides agree with TRBD1. Per germline, CDR1 SGHAT and CDR2 FQDESV (reference sequence). Losses at the gene ends were 5 bases for V and 0 bases for J; bases not matched to a gene: 3. There are 14 residues in the CDR3. The CDR3 reads CASSQGGSNYGYTF. As DNA, the CDR3 is TGTGCCAGCAGCCAGGGGGGCTCTAACTATGGCTACACCTTC.

The gene calls are TRBV27 and TRBJ1-2; no clear D. Germline-derived CDR1 and CDR2 are MNHEY and SMNVEV (reference sequence). Deletions cut 5 bases from V and 2 bases from J, with 12 bases between. There are 14 residues in the CDR3. As DNA, the CDR3 is TGTGCCAGCAGTCCCCTCCAGGTCAACTATGGCTACACCTTC. Translation: CASSPLQVNYGYTF.

The rearrangement links TRBV20-1 to TRBJ2-3, with unresolved D. The V end was cut by 5 bases, the J end by 6 bases, with 9 bases between. Germline loops: CDR1 DFQATT, CDR2 SNEGSKA (reference sequence). The CDR3 is 11 residues long. This CDR3 is CSAGGRDTQYF. The CDR3 nucleotides read TGCAGTGCTGGTGGTCGGGATACGCAGTATTTT.

The gene calls are TRBV12-3 or TRBV12-4 and TRBJ2-7, with a tentative D call TRBD2 (6 bases). The CDR3 loop spans 13 amino acids. The ends were cut back, 3 bases at V and 3 bases at J, with 9 bases in the middle. This CDR3 is CASSLGGLYEQYF. CDR3 coding DNA: TGTGCCAGCAGTTTGGGGGGACTCTACGAGCAGTACTTC.

The chain links TRBV28 to TRBJ1-3, with D tentatively TRBD1 (5 bases). Germline assignment: CDR1 MDHEN and CDR2 SYDVKM. CDR3 size: 16 residues. V gave up 5 bases and J gave up 3 bases, with 17 bases separating them. The CDR3 region has the DNA TGTGCCAGCAGTGGGGACGTTCCTAGGGGTGGAAACACCATATATTTT. It codes for CASSGDVPRGGNTIYF.

The gene calls are TRBV7-9 and TRBJ2-1, with a weak D call TRBD2 (5 bases). The CDR3 covers 15 residues. V was shortened by 1 base and J by 0 bases, with 7 bases between the two germline ends. The V gene's germline CDR1 is SEHNR and CDR2 FQNEAQ (reference sequence). The DNA of the CDR3 is TGTGCCAGCAGCTTAGGACTAAGCTCCTACAATGAGCAGTTCTTC. It translates to CASSLGLSSYNEQFF.